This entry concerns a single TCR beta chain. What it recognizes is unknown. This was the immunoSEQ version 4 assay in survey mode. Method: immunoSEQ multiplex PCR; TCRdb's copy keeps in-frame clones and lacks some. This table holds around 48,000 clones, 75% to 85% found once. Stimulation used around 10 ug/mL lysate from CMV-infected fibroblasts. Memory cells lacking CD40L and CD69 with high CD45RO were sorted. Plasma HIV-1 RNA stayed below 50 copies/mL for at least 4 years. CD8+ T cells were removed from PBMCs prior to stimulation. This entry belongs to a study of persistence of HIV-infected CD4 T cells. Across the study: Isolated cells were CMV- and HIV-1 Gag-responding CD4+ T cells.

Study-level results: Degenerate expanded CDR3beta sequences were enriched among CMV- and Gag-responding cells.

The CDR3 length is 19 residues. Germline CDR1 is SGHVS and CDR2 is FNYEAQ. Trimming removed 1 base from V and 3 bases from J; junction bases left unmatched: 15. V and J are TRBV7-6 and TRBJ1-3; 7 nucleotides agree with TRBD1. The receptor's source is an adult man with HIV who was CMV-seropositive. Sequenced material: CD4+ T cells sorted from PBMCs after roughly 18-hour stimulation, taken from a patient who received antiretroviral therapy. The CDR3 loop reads CASSLEDRAPRSDGNTIYF. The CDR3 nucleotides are TGTGCCAGCAGCTTAGAAGACAGGGCGCCTAGGTCCGATGGAAACACCATATATTTT.